Below are 19 T cell receptor beta chains sequenced from a single sample in a study of blood T cell repertoires in COVID-19. Method: immunoSEQ multiplex PCR; TCRdb's copy keeps in-frame clones and lacks some. The repertoire holds under 250,000 clones, with 70% to 90% as singletons. Sequencing input: peripheral blood. All receptors derive from a woman between 70 and 85 years old with active or convalescent COVID-19.

The rearrangement uses TRBV12-5 and TRBJ1-5; no clear D. Looked up from germline, CDR1 is LGHNT and CDR2 is FRNRAP. This CDR3 has 18 amino acids. Trimming pared 0 bases from V and 3 bases from J, leaving 18 bases between. The CDR3 is CASGLVSFRGLFNQPQHF. The DNA of the CDR3 is TGTGCTAGTGGTTTGGTTAGTTTCCGGGGTTTGTTCAATCAGCCCCAGCATTTT.

The CDR3: CASTWRLAGESEQFF. The CDR3 nucleotides read TGTGCCAGCACCTGGCGGCTAGCGGGAGAGAGTGAGCAGTTCTTC. This rearrangement joins TRBV6-5 to TRBJ2-1; TRBD2 aligns across 10 bases. The J segment lost 9 bases and the V segment lost 7 bases, leaving 12 bases of the junction unmatched. The CDR3 is 15 amino acids. Germline lookup yields CDR1 MNHEY and CDR2 SVGAGI.

CDR3: CASSTSGWSTDTQYF. CDR3 DNA sequence: TGTGCCAGCAGCACTAGCGGGTGGAGCACAGATACGCAGTATTTT. The rearrangement uses TRBV3-1 (or the pseudogene TRBV3-2) and TRBJ2-3; 9 nucleotides line up with TRBD2. With V trimmed by 5 bases and J by 0 bases, 3 bases remained unmatched. The CDR3 contains 15 residues. From germline, CDR1 is LGHDT and CDR2 YNNKEL (reference sequence).

The genes are TRBV7-8 and TRBJ1-5; 10 nucleotides align to TRBD1. CDR1 SGHVS and CDR2 FQNEAQ come from the germline V gene. After removal of 5 bases from V and 3 bases from J, the junction contained 10 bases not matched to a gene. The CDR3 is 17 residues long. The CDR3 reads CASSPDRGPYPNQPQHF. Written as DNA, the CDR3 is TGTGCCAGCAGCCCCGACAGGGGGCCTTACCCCAATCAGCCCCAGCATTTT.

The chain uses TRBV29-1 and TRBJ2-3; D ambiguous. This CDR3 has 13 amino acids. Germline assignment: CDR1 SQVTM and CDR2 ANQGSEA. With 1 base removed from V and 6 bases from J, the gap between germline ends came to 11 bases. CDR3 bases: TGCAGCGTTGAAGTAAGCGCTACGGATACGCAGTATTTT. This encodes CSVEVSATDTQYF.

The rearrangement joins TRBV6-4 to TRBJ2-7; 8 bases agree with TRBD1. The CDR3 loop spans 13 amino acids. J gave up 6 bases and V 3 bases, and 4 bases lay outside the gene matches. In germline, CDR1 is MRHNA, CDR2 SNTAGT. CDR3 residues: CASSESTGGEQYF. CDR3 DNA sequence: TGTGCCAGCAGTGAGTCAACAGGGGGCGAGCAGTACTTC.

The chain joins TRBV6-2 or TRBV6-3 to TRBJ1-1; perhaps TRBD1 as D (5 bases). V lost 1 base and J 3 bases, leaving 6 bases between the germline ends. The CDR3 covers 13 residues. CDR1 MNHEY and CDR2 SVGEGT come from the germline V gene. DNA for the CDR3: TGTGCCAGCAGTTACTTCAGGGACACTGAAGCTTTCTTT. Translation gives CASSYFRDTEAFF.

This clone was seen once. This chain links TRBV10-3 with TRBJ2-5; 10 bases line up with TRBD1. The junction had 3 bases not matched to a gene; V was cut back by 0 bases and J by 5 bases. CDR3 length: 15 amino acids. In germline, CDR1 is ENHRY, CDR2 SYGVKD. The CDR3 loop is CAISESTGGRETQYF. CDR3 nucleotides: TGTGCCATCAGTGAGTCGACAGGGGGCAGGGAGACCCAGTACTTC.

This chain connects TRBV27 to TRBJ1-5, with a tentative D call TRBD1 (6 bases). V was clipped by 6 bases and J by 3 bases, with 30 bases between them. This CDR3 comprises 20 residues. The V gene's germline CDR1 is MNHEY and CDR2 SMNVEV (reference sequence). The CDR3 coding sequence is TGTGCCAGCAGCCGCAGCCTAGAGTGGGGCAGGGGTAGGAACAATCAGCCCCAGCATTTT. Translated: CASSRSLEWGRGRNNQPQHF.

This rearrangement joins TRBV7-2 to TRBJ2-2; 7 nucleotides align to TRBD1. Losses at the gene ends were 1 base for V and 6 bases for J; bases not matched to a gene: 5. Germline values: CDR1 SGHTA, CDR2 FQGNSA. This CDR3 is 15 amino acids long. The CDR3 DNA reads as TGTGCCAGCAGCTTAGACCGACAGGGACCCGGGGAGCTGTTTTTT. This encodes CASSLDRQGPGELFF.

J is TRBJ2-7 and V is TRBV28; 7 bases are a match to TRBD1. Germline V gene lookup returns CDR1 MDHEN and CDR2 SYDVKM. V trimming: 6 bases; J trimming: 2 bases; junction bases outside the gene matches: 7. The CDR3 extends over 14 amino acids. CDR3 bases: TGTGCCAGCAGCGTAGGGGGACAGACCTACGAGCAGTACTTC. It codes for CASSVGGQTYEQYF.

This clone was counted between two and nine times. The rearrangement links TRBV5-1 to TRBJ2-1, with D hard to call. CDR1 SGHRS and CDR2 YFSETQ come from the germline V gene. This CDR3 contains 13 residues. V was cut by 3 bases and J by 5 bases, with 9 bases left in between. CDR3 nucleotides: TGCGCCAGCAGCTCCCTTTTCGACAATGAGCAGTTCTTC. Protein product: CASSSLFDNEQFF.

The rearrangement joins TRBV18 to TRBJ1-6; D is uncertain. V lost 1 base, J lost 7 bases, and 11 bases lay in between. CDR1 KGHSH and CDR2 LQKENI come from the germline V gene. There are 15 residues in the CDR3. The CDR3 protein is CASSPLGGQNSPLHF. The CDR3, as DNA: TGTGCCAGCTCACCACTTGGAGGTCAGAATTCACCCCTCCACTTT.

Comments on this clone: The same CDR3 is also encoded by other DNA sequences in this sample. The chain is built from TRBV5-1 and TRBJ2-3; 9 nucleotides match TRBD1. The CDR3 runs 16 residues. Trimming cost V 0 bases and J 0 bases; bases outside gene matches: 2. In germline, CDR1 is SGHRS, CDR2 YFSETQ. CDR3 sequence reads: CASSLGTGASTDTQYF. The CDR3 DNA follows: TGCGCCAGCAGCTTGGGGACAGGGGCTAGCACAGATACGCAGTATTTT.

The chain uses TRBV29-1 and TRBJ1-2; D gene uncertain. CDR3 length: 15 amino acids. The germline V and J ends were trimmed by 6 bases and 4 bases, with 21 bases remaining between them. Germline CDR1 is SQVTM and CDR2 is ANQGSEA. CDR3 coding DNA: TGCAGCGTCCCCGCCGGCCTCGTTGACATCTATGGCTACACCTTC. Protein: CSVPAGLVDIYGYTF.

This rearrangement joins TRBV5-4 to TRBJ1-4; D unclear. This CDR3 region has 13 residues. Germline-derived CDR1 and CDR2 are SGHNT and YYREEE (reference sequence). V was cut by 10 bases and J by 7 bases, with 17 bases left in between. The CDR3 DNA is TGTGCCGGAGCTATTAGTGGAAGTGAAAAACTGTTTTTT. Protein sequence: CAGAISGSEKLFF.

The chain has TRBV2 and TRBJ1-3; the D is unclear. Germline V gives CDR1 SNHLY, CDR2 FYNNEI. This CDR3 contains 16 residues. Trimming left V 1 base short and J 3 bases short, with 13 bases between. CDR3 nucleotide sequence: TGTGCCAGCAGTGAAGTAAACCTCTATCTTGGAAACACCATATATTTT. It yields the protein CASSEVNLYLGNTIYF.

V and J are TRBV4-1 and TRBJ2-2, with D perhaps matching TRBD1 (6 bases). CDR3 length: 17 residues. CDR1 MGHRA and CDR2 YSYEKL come from the germline V gene. Trimming stripped 3 bases from V and 2 bases from J, with 16 bases between. As DNA, the CDR3 is TGCGCCAGCAGCCAGGACGCCCAAGGGGGTAACACCGGGGAGCTGTTTTTT. Protein: CASSQDAQGGNTGELFF.

This clone was seen a single time. The chain is built from TRBV3-1 (or the pseudogene TRBV3-2) and TRBJ1-1; D perhaps matches TRBD1 (5 bases). Trimming took off 2 bases at V and 10 bases at J, with 11 bases between the two ends. In germline, CDR1 is LGHDT, CDR2 YNNKEL (reference sequence). This CDR3 is built from 12 residues. The CDR3 DNA reads as TGTGCCAGCAGCCAACCAGGGATGAGAGCTTTCTTT. This encodes CASSQPGMRAFF.